The 11 T cell receptor beta chains in this list originate from one sample, sequenced in a study of blood T cells in healthy people across ages. Through a sample-barcoded 5' primer and a J-beta primer mix, a second PCR was run for about 6 to 12 cycles. MiXCR, run by TCRdb on the 5' RACE reads, gives a single entry per CDR3 protein. Of just over 1 million distinct CDR3 sequences listed, roughly 45% are singletons. The sample comprised blood. These receptors originate from a woman in her sixties in good health.

Of note for this clonotype: A read error is possible here, since a much larger clone lies one base away. The chain carries TRBV12-3 or TRBV12-4 and TRBJ1-5, with D hard to call. This CDR3 spans 14 amino acids. Trimming took off 3 bases at V and 9 bases at J, with 15 bases between the two ends. CDR3 DNA: TGTGCCAGCAGTTTTGGCCAGGTCTTGCGGCCCCAGCATTTT. Its translation is CASSFGQVLRPQHF.

The CDR3 region is CSAYPSLAGPRYEQYF. DNA for the CDR3: TGCAGTGCTTACCCCTCGTTAGCGGGCCCACGGTACGAGCAGTACTTC. The V gene is TRBV20-1, the J gene TRBJ2-7; 7 positions match TRBD2. Germline V CDR1 and CDR2: DFQATT, SNEGSKA (reference sequence). The CDR3 sequence is 16 residues long. V lost 5 bases and J lost 4; bases outside the gene matches: 17.

This chain connects TRBV6-2 or TRBV6-3 to TRBJ2-7; no reliable D call. V lost 2 bases and J lost 4, with 9 bases in between. The CDR3 consists of 13 residues. CDR1 is MNHEY, CDR2 SVGEGT, per germline. CDR3 DNA: TGTGCCAGCAGTTACCCGAGACTTTACGAGCAGTACTTC. Translation gives CASSYPRLYEQYF.

The chain links TRBV15 to TRBJ2-1; 7 bases line up with TRBD1. Germline V gene data show CDR1 as LNHNV and CDR2 as YYDKDF (reference sequence). The CDR3 has 17 residues. V was pared by 0 bases and J by 3 bases, with 8 bases of the junction left unmatched. CDR3 DNA: TGTGCCACCAGCAGAGAAGGGGACAGTGGTGTCTACAATGAGCAGTTCTTC. Residues: CATSREGDSGVYNEQFF.

This clonotype was counted between two and nine times. For the CDR3, the DNA is TGCAGTGCTACGGATCACTTCGGGACTAGCGGCACAGATACGCAGTATTTT. Translation: CSATDHFGTSGTDTQYF. The rearrangement links TRBV20-1 to TRBJ2-3; 10 bases map to TRBD2. Trimming at V came to 4 bases and at J to 1 base, leaving 11 bases not matched to a gene. Germline V gene sequence: CDR1 DFQATT, CDR2 SNEGSKA (reference sequence). The CDR3 has 17 residues.

This chain joins TRBV7-7 and TRBJ2-7; possibly TRBD1 or TRBD2 for D (5 bases each). The germline V and J ends were trimmed by 5 bases and 1 base, with 27 bases remaining between them. The CDR3 loop spans 19 amino acids. CDR1 is SSHAT and CDR2 is FNYEAQ in the germline V gene (reference sequence). CDR3 sequence: CASSQSQSGAATGSYEQYF. CDR3 bases: TGTGCCAGCAGCCAATCGCAGTCCGGGGCGGCAACTGGTTCCTACGAGCAGTACTTC.

The rearrangement links TRBV20-1 to TRBJ2-7; the D is unclear. The CDR3 has 11 amino acids. Germline CDR1 DFQATT, CDR2 SNEGSKA (reference sequence). V lost 5 bases to trimming and J lost 3 bases, with 8 bases between them. CDR3: CSALKDYEQYF. The CDR3 DNA reads as TGCAGTGCTCTTAAGGACTACGAGCAGTACTTC.

V and J are TRBV27 and TRBJ1-5; TRBD1 might be the D (6 bases). V was clipped by 6 bases and J by 1 base, with 10 bases between them. This CDR3 has 14 residues. The germline V gene encodes CDR1 MNHEY and CDR2 SMNVEV (reference sequence). The CDR3 loop is CASRVGQSNQPQHF. The CDR3 bases are TGTGCCAGCAGAGTAGGACAGAGCAATCAGCCCCAGCATTTT.

The gene calls are TRBV7-9 and TRBJ1-4; D uncertain. V was cut by 2 bases and J by 7 bases, with 17 bases left in between. Germline V gene data show CDR1 as SEHNR and CDR2 as FQNEAQ (reference sequence). This CDR3 region has 16 residues. The chain's CDR3 is CASSLSSAGQSEKLFF. The CDR3 nucleotides read TGTGCCAGCAGCTTATCATCGGCAGGTCAATCTGAAAAACTGTTTTTT.

This sequence joins TRBV3-1 and TRBJ2-1; D may be TRBD1 or TRBD2 (7 bases each). The germline V and J ends were trimmed by 2 bases and 0 bases, with 17 bases remaining between them. The CDR3 covers 18 residues. The V gene's germline CDR1 is LGHDT and CDR2 YNNKEL (reference sequence). The CDR3 DNA reads as TGTGCCAGCAGCCAAAGGGGGGGACAGTTGAGCTCCTACAATGAGCAGTTCTTC. It codes for CASSQRGGQLSSYNEQFF.

The V call is TRBV10-3, the J call TRBJ2-7; D is possibly TRBD1 (5 bases). Germline values: CDR1 ENHRY, CDR2 SYGVKD. V was shortened by 2 bases and J by 2 bases, with 19 bases between the two germline ends. There are 17 residues in the CDR3. CDR3 in amino acids: CAISETSDSPFAYEQYF. The CDR3 DNA follows: TGTGCCATCAGTGAGACCTCTGACAGTCCTTTTGCCTACGAGCAGTACTTC.